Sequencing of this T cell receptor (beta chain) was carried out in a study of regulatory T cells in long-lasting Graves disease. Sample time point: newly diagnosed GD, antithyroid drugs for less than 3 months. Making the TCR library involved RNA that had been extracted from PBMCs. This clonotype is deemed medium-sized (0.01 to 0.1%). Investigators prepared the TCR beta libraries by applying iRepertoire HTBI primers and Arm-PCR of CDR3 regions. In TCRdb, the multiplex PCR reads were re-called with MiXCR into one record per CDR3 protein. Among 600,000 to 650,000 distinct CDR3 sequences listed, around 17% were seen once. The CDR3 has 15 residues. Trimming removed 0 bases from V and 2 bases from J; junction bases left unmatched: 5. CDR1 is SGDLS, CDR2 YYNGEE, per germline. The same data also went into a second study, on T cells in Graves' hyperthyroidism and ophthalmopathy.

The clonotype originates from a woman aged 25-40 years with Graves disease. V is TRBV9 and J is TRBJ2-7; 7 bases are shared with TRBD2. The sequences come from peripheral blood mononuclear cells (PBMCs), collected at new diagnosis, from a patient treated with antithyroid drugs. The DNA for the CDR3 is TGTGCCAGCAGCGTAGACGCGGGAGCGACCTACGAGCAGTACTTC. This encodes CASSVDAGATYEQYF.